This entry is about one TCR beta chain. The table lists this clonotype with a few counts. It has no known antigen specificity. No much larger clone exists at a distance of one base, and base qualities are not known. V loses 0 bases of germline sequence and J loses 2 bases, and the interval between the two ends is 8 bases. The germline V gene (reference sequence) yields LNHNV for CDR1 and YYDKDF for CDR2. The CDR3 covers 16 residues, taking in both the cysteine and the phenylalanine. CDR3 DNA is the only sequence kept; it has 48 bases, read in frame from the first base. This record comes from a study of identical twins (dated by TCRdb to 2016 to 2018). Broadly, across the study: The study deep-sequenced TCR alpha and beta repertoires from monozygotic twins, unrelated adults of various ages and cord blood to test whether fetal clonotypes persist. To rule out contamination, replicate twin experiments were performed at different times with different library preparation protocols. The paper's findings and limits, for the study overall: Invariant T cells such as MAIT and iNKT could partly confound zero-insertion analyses, though diverse VJ usage argued against this for most clonotypes. In monozygotic twins, recombination models systematically underestimated out-of-frame TCR alpha sharing, but the models matched the sharing seen between unrelated individuals. Because the same donors could not be followed over many years, the conclusions depended on cross-sectional statistical analysis. Abundant cord blood beta clonotypes carried fewer insertions; young adult naive repertoires showed a weaker similar trend, while memory repertoires showed none. Compared with coincidental sharing between unrelated individuals, out-of-frame TCR alpha sequences shared between twins had an excess of sequences with low generation probability. The excess sharing between twins in beta out-of-frame sequences was weaker because fewer shared sequences reduced the signal-to-noise ratio.

All donors were healthy Caucasians. The twin cohort consisted of three pairs of female monozygotic twins, all aged roughly 18 to 30 years. CD4+ and CD8+ T cell populations were isolated with positive isolation kits from Invitrogen. Receptor amplification or capture employed 5' RACE. Data came from an Illumina HiSeq 2000. A universal primer binding site was introduced by template switching, and a unique molecular identifier was present in the final cDNA, enabling accurate counting of TCR cDNA molecules. Specific primers in the conserved constant-segment region were used to synthesize first-strand cDNA for TCR alpha and beta chains. To control for contamination, every cDNA library was double barcoded, receiving both a SMART-Mk sample barcode and Illumina barcodes. TruSeq adapter sequences along with Illumina sample barcodes were introduced in two successive PCR steps. The Illumina HiSeq platform was used with custom primers to sequence TCR alpha and beta cDNA libraries. On the authors' methods: Unique molecular identifiers were extracted from raw reads with MiGEC, and CDR3 positions were determined with MiXCR. For each individual, recombination models were inferred using an EM algorithm with the repgenHMM and IGoR tools. The tcR package in R was used for shared clonotype analysis, with sharing normalized by the product of cloneset sizes. Out-of-frame nonproductive sequences were analyzed to study raw recombination free of thymic and clonal selection effects. TCRdb redid the processing of the public reads, applying fastp at Q25 and MiXCR, and retained in-frame beta chains. Rows are unified per CDR3 protein, each entry keeping the most common DNA and genes. In this record, the V and J calls reflect TCRdb's handling and not the investigators' own analysis. The sample table contains 200,000 to 300,000 distinct CDR3 sequences; only one count was recorded for approximately 8% of them. The top ten clones comprise about 5.6% of the sample.

The sample was also linked to a second study, of yellow fever vaccine responses in identical twins. As that second study puts it: The T cell response to vaccination in identical twins was reported by the authors to appear partly convergent and partly personalized. Focusing on identical twins, the study followed the T cell clones that responded to the vaccine, and did so with precision.

The sequencing input was CD8+ T cells sorted from blood. Here the chain combines TRBV15 and TRBJ2-6, with the D gene call left open. The source is a young woman in good health. CDR3 region: CATSRDLGTGANVLTF. The bases are TGTGCCACCAGCAGAGATTTGGGGACTGGGGCCAACGTCCTGACTTTC.